These 23 T cell receptor beta chains were all obtained from the same sample, sequenced in a study of CD4 T cell repertoires in COVID-19. TCRdb keeps only in-frame clones here, not all; method: immunoSEQ multiplex PCR. The sample has about 75,000 clones, roughly 85% seen once. The sequences come from CD4+ T cells from peripheral blood, collected after recovery from COVID-19. Receptors originate from a human donor who had COVID-19.

This clone occurred once. The chain combines TRBV18 with TRBJ2-1; TRBD1 aligns across 7 bases. The CDR3 totals 16 residues. Germline CDR1 KGHSH, CDR2 LQKENI. V was clipped by 3 bases and J by 3 bases; unmatched bases: 8. CDR3 DNA sequence: TGTGCCAGCTCACCGCTACAGGGGATTGACTACAATGAGCAGTTCTTC. Translation: CASSPLQGIDYNEQFF.

The V gene is TRBV9, the J gene TRBJ2-2; TRBD1 matches 9 bases. The germline V gene encodes CDR1 SGDLS and CDR2 YYNGEE. This CDR3 contains 15 residues. After removal of 3 bases from V and 5 bases from J, the junction contained 5 bases not matched to a gene. For the CDR3, the DNA is TGTGCCAGCAGCGAACAGGGGGCATATACCGGGGAGCTGTTTTTT. The encoded protein is CASSEQGAYTGELFF.

The chain recombines TRBV18 with TRBJ2-2; D perhaps matches TRBD1 (5 bases). This CDR3 has 15 amino acids. Per the germline V gene, CDR1 is KGHSH and CDR2 is LQKENI. Trimming took 5 bases from V and 5 from J, leaving 15 bases between them. DNA of the CDR3: TGTGCCAGCTCAGTTCGACAGTCTGAGACCGGGGAGCTGTTTTTT. This translates into CASSVRQSETGELFF.

This clone was observed a few times. The same CDR3 can be traced to other DNA sequences in this sample. The J gene is TRBJ1-1, the V gene TRBV11-3; the D is unclear. V was trimmed by 5 bases and J by 6 bases, leaving 10 bases between them. Germline V lookup: CDR1 SGHNT, CDR2 YENEEA. The CDR3 consists of 12 residues. The CDR3, as DNA: TGTGCCAGCAGCCTCGGACGGGCTGAAGCTTTCTTT. It specifies CASSLGRAEAFF.

V is TRBV2 and J is TRBJ2-3; 13 nucleotides align to TRBD2. The J segment lost 1 base and the V segment lost 7 bases, leaving 8 bases of the junction unmatched. CDR1 is SNHLY, CDR2 FYNNEI, per germline. This CDR3 has 17 amino acids. CDR3 DNA: TGTGCCAGCAAGACGGGACTAGCGGGATGGCGCACAGATACGCAGTATTTT. As protein: CASKTGLAGWRTDTQYF.

This clone appeared once. This chain connects TRBV25-1 to TRBJ1-3; unclear D gene. Germline CDR1 and CDR2: MGHDK and SYGVNS. The CDR3 has 14 residues. The V end lost 1 base, the J end lost 4 bases, and 8 bases lay between the germline ends. The CDR3 spells CASSELGNGNTIYF. DNA for the CDR3: TGTGCCAGCAGTGAATTGGGAAACGGAAACACCATATATTTT. Based on the CDR3 plus reference TRBV25-1 and TRBJ1-3, the full variable domain is EADIYQTPRYLVIGTGKKITLECSQTMGHDKMYWYQQDPGMELHLIHYSYGVNSTEKGDLSSESTVSRIRTEHFPLTLESARPSHTSQYLCASSELGNGNTIYFGEGSWLTVV.

The V and J genes are TRBV5-1 and TRBJ2-7; no reliable D call. Germline CDR1 reads SGHRS; CDR2 reads YFSETQ. The CDR3 is made up of 15 amino acids. The V gene lost 0 bases and the J gene lost 4 bases, with 14 bases spanning the gap. CDR3 in amino acids: CASSLGTLGAYEQYF. The CDR3 nucleotides read TGCGCCAGCAGCTTGGGCACCTTAGGCGCGTACGAGCAGTACTTC.

The chain joins TRBV10-3 to TRBJ2-5; no reliable D call. Germline V gene data show CDR1 as ENHRY and CDR2 as SYGVKD. The CDR3 extends over 13 amino acids. V was shortened by 3 bases and J by 5 bases, with 10 bases between the two germline ends. The CDR3 nucleotides read TGTGCCATCAGTGACAACACCCCCGAGACCCAGTACTTC. Amino acid sequence: CAISDNTPETQYF.

The genes are TRBV7-2 and TRBJ2-3, with D unclear. This CDR3 is built from 14 residues. V was clipped by 3 bases and J by 3 bases, with 10 bases between them. Germline CDR1 SGHTA, CDR2 FQGNSA. CDR3 in DNA: TGTGCCAGCAGCTTTTTTCTGGCAACAGATACGCAGTATTTT. Protein product: CASSFFLATDTQYF.

This clone was seen only a few times. The identical CDR3 is also encoded by other nucleotide sequences in the sample. The chain combines TRBV3-1 (or the pseudogene TRBV3-2) with TRBJ2-1, with D maybe TRBD1 (5 bases). Germline-derived CDR1 and CDR2 are LGHDT and YNNKEL (reference sequence). This CDR3 is built from 13 residues. The V gene lost 0 bases and the J gene lost 8 bases, with 8 bases spanning the gap. The CDR3 loop reads CASSQEEGDEQFF. CDR3 nucleotides: TGTGCCAGCAGCCAAGAGGAAGGGGATGAGCAGTTCTTC.

This chain links TRBV5-1 with TRBJ2-7, with D maybe TRBD1 (7 bases). The V gene's germline CDR1 is SGHRS and CDR2 YFSETQ. This CDR3 has 14 residues. Trimming removed 0 bases at V and 4 bases at J, with 11 bases between. The CDR3 DNA is TGCGCCAGCAGCTTGGCGGCAGGGGGGTACGAGCAGTACTTC. It yields the protein CASSLAAGGYEQYF.

This clone was picked up a small number of times. This rearrangement joins TRBV6-5 to TRBJ2-1; 7 bases line up with TRBD2. V dropped 6 bases and J dropped 6; count of bases not matched to a gene: 8. CDR3 length equals 14 residues. Germline-derived CDR1 and CDR2 are MNHEY and SVGAGI. For the CDR3, the DNA is TGTGCCAGCAGAAAGAGGAGGGAGGGCAATGAGCAGTTCTTC. This gives the protein CASRKRREGNEQFF.

This chain joins TRBV19 and TRBJ2-7; D not certain. This CDR3 has 14 amino acids. Germline V gives CDR1 LNHDA, CDR2 SQIVND (reference sequence). V gave up 3 bases and J gave up 6 bases, with 15 bases separating them. CDR3 nucleotide sequence: TGTGCCAGTAGTATCTCATACCAAGCCCCCGAGCAGTACTTC. It is translated as CASSISYQAPEQYF.

This chain links TRBV15 with TRBJ2-4; TRBD2 matches at 14 bases. The germline V gene has CDR1 LNHNV and CDR2 YYDKDF (reference sequence). The J segment lost 1 base and the V segment lost 0 bases, leaving 8 bases of the junction unmatched. The CDR3 has 20 residues. CDR3 sequence: CATSRDLGLAGGRAKNIQYF. The CDR3 DNA reads TGTGCCACCAGCAGAGATCTCGGACTAGCGGGGGGCCGGGCCAAAAACATTCAGTACTTC.

DNA for the CDR3: TGTGCCAGCAGTGTAACGGTGTCGACAGATACGCAGTATTTT. Residues: CASSVTVSTDTQYF. V and J are TRBV6-6 and TRBJ2-3; D unclear. This CDR3 comprises 14 residues. Trimming pared 5 bases from V and 3 bases from J, leaving 12 bases between. Germline V gene data show CDR1 as MNHNY and CDR2 as SVGAGI (reference sequence).

The chain has TRBV5-5 and TRBJ2-2; D is ambiguous. V dropped 5 bases and J dropped 3 bases, with 8 bases sitting between them. CDR1 is SGHKS and CDR2 is YYEKEE in the germline V gene (reference sequence). This CDR3 comprises 13 residues. CDR3 amino acids: CASRGLDTGELFF. DNA of the CDR3: TGTGCCAGCAGAGGGTTGGACACCGGGGAGCTGTTTTTT.

This clone was recorded only once. J is TRBJ2-7 and V is TRBV2; D perhaps matches TRBD2 (5 bases). The V gene lost 8 bases and the J gene lost 3 bases, with 14 bases spanning the gap. CDR3 length: 13 residues. Per the germline V gene, CDR1 is SNHLY and CDR2 is FYNNEI. The CDR3 reads CASVRDELYEQYF. The CDR3 DNA is TGTGCCAGCGTGAGGGATGAACTCTACGAGCAGTACTTC.

The chain combines TRBV5-6 with TRBJ2-5; D is possibly TRBD1 (5 bases). CDR3 length: 17 amino acids. Germline V gives CDR1 SGHDT, CDR2 YYEEEE. The germline V and J ends were trimmed by 2 bases and 7 bases, with 24 bases remaining between them. The CDR3 is CASSLDDWAGRWGTQYF. The CDR3 bases are TGTGCCAGCAGCTTAGACGATTGGGCAGGGCGGTGGGGGACCCAGTACTTC.

This clone was seen more than once but under ten times. This chain links TRBV5-6 with TRBJ1-5, with a weak D call TRBD1 (5 bases). The CDR3 consists of 16 residues. V gave up 1 base and J gave up 0 bases, with 11 bases separating them. In germline, CDR1 is SGHDT, CDR2 YYEEEE. In nucleotides, the CDR3 is TGTGCCAGCAGCTTGTTAGGGGATTATAGCAATCAGCCCCAGCATTTT. Translating it yields CASSLLGDYSNQPQHF.

The table lists this clone with a count of one. The chain has TRBV27 and TRBJ1-2, with TRBD1 matching 7 bases. Germline CDR1 reads MNHEY; CDR2 reads SMNVEV (reference sequence). This CDR3 comprises 13 residues. V gave up 4 bases and J gave up 8 bases; unmatched junction bases: 7. The CDR3 here is CASSSGTVRGYTF. As DNA, the CDR3 is TGTGCCAGCAGTTCTGGGACAGTCCGGGGCTACACCTTC.

This rearrangement joins TRBV5-5 to TRBJ2-5, with 7 positions matching TRBD1. The CDR3 totals 14 residues. Germline values: CDR1 SGHKS, CDR2 YYEKEE (reference sequence). After removal of 4 bases from V and 0 bases from J, the junction contained 3 bases not matched to a gene. CDR3 nucleotides: TGTGCCAGCAGCCCGACAGGGCACCAAGAGACCCAGTACTTC. Its translation is CASSPTGHQETQYF.

This sequence joins TRBV5-4 and TRBJ2-7; a weak D match, TRBD2 (6 bases). V lost 0 bases, J lost 4 bases, and 14 bases lay in between. CDR1 is SGHNT, CDR2 YYREEE, per germline (reference sequence). The CDR3 contains 15 residues. The chain's CDR3 is CASSLGIGGEYEQYF. DNA of the CDR3: TGTGCCAGCAGCTTGGGTATCGGGGGAGAGTACGAGCAGTACTTC. Full variable domain (missing parts from reference TRBV5-4 and TRBJ2-7): ETGVTQSPTHLIKTRGQQVTLRCSSQSGHNTVSWYQQALGQGPQFIFQYYREEENGRGNFPPRFSGLQFPNYSSELNVNALELDDSALYLCASSLGIGGEYEQYFGPGTRLTVT.

Note on this clone: This sample also contains other DNA sequences that code for the same CDR3. The J gene is TRBJ2-5, the V gene TRBV7-2, with D possibly matching TRBD2 (6 bases). Germline V gives CDR1 SGHTA, CDR2 FQGNSA. Between the trimmed V and J ends, which lost 1 base and 1 base, there was a span of 10 bases. CDR3 length: 15 residues. The CDR3 DNA is TGTGCCAGCAGCTTAGAGGGGACTTTCCAAGAGACCCAGTACTTC. Translating it yields CASSLEGTFQETQYF.